Listed here are 31 T cell receptor beta chains from one sample, sequenced in a study of metastatic and nonmetastatic thyroid tumors. With MiXCR, TCRdb reprocessed the PCR reads. The data contain about 14,000 clones, roughly 25% of them singletons. The entire patient cohort was treatment-naive prior to thyroid surgery. Sample: tumor tissue. All receptors come from a female donor with papillary thyroid cancer or a benign thyroid nodule (not recorded which). Some clones in this sample may be carry-over from other donors' samples.

Ten or more counts support this clone. This chain links TRBV11-2 with TRBJ2-3, with D perhaps assigned TRBD1 or TRBD2 (5 bases each). Germline-derived CDR1 and CDR2 are SGHAT and FQNNGV. This CDR3 has 13 amino acids. V gave up 3 bases and J gave up 6 bases, with 10 bases separating them. The CDR3 spells CASSFGTSDTQYF. The CDR3 DNA follows: TGTGCCAGCAGCTTCGGGACGAGTGATACGCAGTATTTT.

This chain connects TRBV20-1 to TRBJ1-2; D is ambiguous. The V gene's germline CDR1 is DFQATT and CDR2 SNEGSKA (reference sequence). V was pared by 2 bases and J by 6 bases, with 10 bases between. This CDR3 has 12 residues. CDR3: CSARPFGHGYTF. The CDR3 region has the DNA TGCAGTGCTAGACCCTTTGGGCATGGCTACACCTTC.

CDR3 loop: CASGTGGTGELFF. In DNA form, the CDR3 reads TGTGCCAGCGGGACAGGGGGCACCGGGGAGCTGTTTTTT. This chain uses TRBV6-1 with TRBJ2-2; 11 bases line up with TRBD1. After removal of 8 bases from V and 4 bases from J, the junction contained 0 bases not matched to a gene. CDR1 and CDR2 (germline): MNHNS, SASEGT. The CDR3 consists of 13 residues.

In its sample, this clone ranks as medium-sized. The chain links TRBV19 to TRBJ1-6; no clear D. V was pared by 5 bases and J by 7 bases, with 9 bases between. Germline V gives CDR1 LNHDA, CDR2 SQIVND (reference sequence). This CDR3 has 13 amino acids. The CDR3 loop is CASSEGNNSPLHF. The CDR3 nucleotides are TGTGCCAGTAGTGAAGGGAACAATTCACCCCTCCACTTT.

V gene TRBV6-5 combines with J gene TRBJ2-2, with 13 bases matching TRBD2. Germline CDR1 MNHEY, CDR2 SVGAGI. The CDR3 extends over 18 amino acids. J gave up 4 bases and V 0 bases, and 5 bases lay outside the gene matches. CDR3 DNA: TGTGCCAGCAGTTACTCACTAGCGGGGGGGACGTCCACCGGGGAGCTGTTTTTT. Its protein is CASSYSLAGGTSTGELFF.

This clone came up a few times. The chain carries TRBV12-3 or TRBV12-4 and TRBJ1-2, with TRBD1 as a possible D gene (6 bases). The V end was cut by 8 bases, the J end by 4 bases, with 14 bases between. The CDR3 totals 13 residues. The CDR3 DNA sequence: TGTGCCAGCGGCTCAGGGGTCGGCTATGGCTACACCTTC. Its translation: CASGSGVGYGYTF.

This chain connects TRBV2 to TRBJ1-5, with D possibly TRBD1 on 5 matching bases. In germline, CDR1 is SNHLY, CDR2 FYNNEI. The V end was cut by 8 bases, the J end by 0 bases, with 26 bases between. This CDR3 comprises 19 residues. CDR3 residues: CASGKPDGTTLSSNQPQHF. The CDR3 DNA reads as TGTGCCAGCGGTAAACCGGACGGGACTACACTTTCTAGCAATCAGCCCCAGCATTTT. Supplemented by reference TRBV2 and TRBJ1-5, the full variable domain reads EPEVTQTPSHQVTQMGQEVILRCVPISNHLYFYWYRQILGQKVEFLVSFYNNEISEKSEIFDDQFSVERPDGSNFTLKIRSTKLEDSAMYFCASGKPDGTTLSSNQPQHFGDGTRLSIL.

This clone was picked up many times. The chain joins TRBV11-2 to TRBJ2-5; D is uncertain. Germline CDR1 SGHAT, CDR2 FQNNGV. V was cut by 5 bases and J by 4 bases, with 11 bases left in between. This CDR3 spans 13 amino acids. The CDR3 DNA reads as TGTGCCAGCAGCCCCCCTTTCTCAGAGACCCAGTACTTC. Translation: CASSPPFSETQYF.

The DNA for the CDR3 is TGTGCCAGCAGCTATCAGGGAGGGAATGGCTACACCTTC. It encodes CASSYQGGNGYTF. The chain joins TRBV6-1 to TRBJ1-2; TRBD1 might be the D (5 bases). Trimming removed 6 bases at V and 6 bases at J, with 14 bases between. CDR3 length: 13 amino acids. Per germline, CDR1 MNHNS and CDR2 SASEGT.

The genes are TRBV11-3 and TRBJ1-4; D gene unclear. Per the germline V gene, CDR1 is SGHNT and CDR2 is YENEEA. There are 12 residues in the CDR3. Trimming pared 6 bases from V and 8 bases from J, leaving 10 bases between. The CDR3 is CASRHGGEKLFF. DNA of the CDR3: TGTGCCAGCAGACACGGTGGGGAAAAACTGTTTTTT.

This clone is medium-sized. The gene calls are TRBV28 and TRBJ2-2, with 8 bases identical to TRBD1. Germline lookup yields CDR1 MDHEN and CDR2 SYDVKM. This CDR3 is built from 13 residues. The trim removed 6 bases at V and 5 bases at J, leaving 2 bases unmatched. For the CDR3, the DNA is TGTGCCAGCAGCTACAGGGGGACCGGGGAGCTGTTTTTT. The encoded protein is CASSYRGTGELFF.

The sample holds a few counts of this clone. The germline gene is not matched at one end of the junction; a read error may be the cause. The CDR3: CASSESWGTDTQCF. The CDR3 nucleotides are TGTGCCAGCAGTGAAAGTTGGGGCACAGATACGCAGTGTTTT. V gene TRBV25-1 combines with J gene TRBJ2-3; a weak D match, TRBD1 (5 bases). The CDR3 consists of 14 residues. Germline V gene sequence: CDR1 MGHDK, CDR2 SYGVNS.

This clone was seen many times. This sequence joins TRBV19 and TRBJ2-3, with 9 nucleotides matching TRBD1. CDR1 and CDR2 (germline): LNHDA, SQIVND (reference sequence). The CDR3 consists of 15 residues. After removal of 6 bases from V and 3 bases from J, the junction contained 7 bases not matched to a gene. In nucleotides, the CDR3 is TGTGCCAGTAGCTACAGGGGGCTGACGACAGATACGCAGTATTTT. Its translation: CASSYRGLTTDTQYF.

The rearrangement links TRBV2 to TRBJ1-1; D is uncertain. V lost 7 bases and J 0 bases, leaving 15 bases between the germline ends. The CDR3 covers 15 residues. Germline CDR1 is SNHLY and CDR2 is FYNNEI. CDR3 protein: CASIVEWIVNTEAFF. For the CDR3, the DNA is TGTGCCAGCATTGTAGAGTGGATCGTGAACACTGAAGCTTTCTTT.

The chain carries TRBV6-5 and TRBJ2-3; D tentatively reads TRBD1 or TRBD2 (5 bases each). The CDR3 has 18 residues. CDR1 MNHEY and CDR2 SVGAGI come from the germline V gene. V dropped 2 bases and J dropped 2 bases, with 20 bases sitting between them. The CDR3 protein is CASSYPPGTEGPTDTQYF. CDR3 nucleotides: TGTGCCAGCAGTTACCCACCCGGGACGGAAGGCCCCACAGATACGCAGTATTTT.

Ten or more counts support this clone. The chain links TRBV10-2 to TRBJ1-4; possibly TRBD1 for D (6 bases). V lost 4 bases and J lost 8, with 11 bases in between. The CDR3 spans 13 residues. Per the germline V gene, CDR1 is WSHSY and CDR2 is SAAADI. The DNA for the CDR3 is TGCGCCAGCAGTGGCAGGGGAGGGGAAAAACTGTTTTTT. It codes for CASSGRGGEKLFF.

Comments on this clone: This CDR3 is also generated by other DNA sequences in the sample. The chain couples TRBV28 to TRBJ2-7, with D possibly TRBD2 on 5 matching bases. CDR3 length equals 15 residues. Germline CDR1 and CDR2: MDHEN and SYDVKM. Trimming left V 5 bases short and J 0 bases short, with 14 bases between. In DNA form, the CDR3 reads TGTGCCAGCAGTCCAACCGGACTTATCTCCTACGAGCAGTACTTC. Translated, it gives CASSPTGLISYEQYF.

By share, this clone counts as medium-sized. This chain uses TRBV3-1 with TRBJ2-1; 11 bases match TRBD2. CDR1 and CDR2 (germline): LGHDT, YNNKEL (reference sequence). The V gene end was trimmed by 4 bases and the J gene end by 7 bases; junction bases not matched to a gene: 3. The CDR3 totals 14 residues. CDR3 sequence reads: CASSLTSGKNEQFF. CDR3 sequence (DNA): TGTGCCAGCAGCCTGACTAGCGGGAAAAATGAGCAGTTCTTC.

This clone was seen many times. V is TRBV27 and J is TRBJ2-1; 12 nucleotides align to TRBD2. The V gene's germline CDR1 is MNHEY and CDR2 SMNVEV (reference sequence). CDR3 length equals 18 residues. V was pared by 3 bases and J by 5 bases, with 11 bases of the junction left unmatched. The CDR3 here is CASSLTVKTSGRHNEQFF. CDR3 in DNA: TGTGCCAGCAGTTTGACCGTCAAAACTAGCGGGAGGCACAATGAGCAGTTCTTC.

This clone was detected ten times or more. The chain is built from TRBV20-1 and TRBJ2-5; D is uncertain. Germline values: CDR1 DFQATT, CDR2 SNEGSKA (reference sequence). V dropped 4 bases and J dropped 2 bases, with 8 bases sitting between them. This CDR3 contains 12 residues. Here the CDR3 DNA reads TGCAGTGCTACGGGTATTCAAGAGACCCAGTACTTC. This gives the protein CSATGIQETQYF.

This clone has ten or more counts. This chain uses TRBV24-1 with TRBJ2-6; D possibly corresponds to TRBD1 (6 bases). CDR3 length: 18 amino acids. Trimming took off 3 bases at V and 0 bases at J, with 14 bases between the two ends. In germline, CDR1 is KGHDR, CDR2 SFDVKD. CDR3 residues: CATSDRKWGHSGANVLTF. The DNA for the CDR3 is TGTGCCACCAGTGATCGAAAATGGGGGCACTCTGGGGCCAACGTCCTGACTTTC.

With regard to this clone: An end of the junction does not agree with germline; a read error may underlie this. The chain recombines TRBV27 with TRBJ2-1; D perhaps matches TRBD1 (6 bases). The germline V gene has CDR1 MNHEY and CDR2 SMNVEV (reference sequence). CDR3 length: 14 residues. CDR3 loop: CAGSTTYRVHGQFF. As DNA, the CDR3 is TGTGCCGGCAGTACCACGTACAGGGTCCATGGGCAGTTCTTC.

By sample share, this clone is medium-sized. This chain uses TRBV29-1 with TRBJ1-3; D may be TRBD1 (6 bases). V dropped 4 bases and J dropped 5 bases, with 6 bases sitting between them. From germline, CDR1 is SQVTM and CDR2 ANQGSEA. This CDR3 comprises 11 residues. In nucleotides, the CDR3 is TGCAGCGTTGGGGACAGAAACACCATATATTTT. Translation gives CSVGDRNTIYF.

This clone was detected many times. The chain uses TRBV7-9 and TRBJ1-1, with a tentative D call TRBD1 (5 bases). This CDR3 is built from 15 residues. Germline CDR1 SEHNR, CDR2 FQNEAQ (reference sequence). Between the trimmed V and J ends, which lost 5 bases and 1 base, there was a span of 14 bases. Here the CDR3 reads CASSPPGTWNTEAFF. The DNA for the CDR3 is TGTGCCAGCAGCCCACCAGGGACTTGGAACACTGAAGCTTTCTTT. Complete variable domain (other parts from reference TRBV7-9 and TRBJ1-1): DTGVSQNPRHKITKRGQNVTFRCDPISEHNRLYWYRQTLGQGPEFLTYFQNEAQLEKSRLLSDRFSAERPKGSFSTLEIQRTEQGDSAMYLCASSPPGTWNTEAFFGQGTRLTVV.

In its sample, this clone is medium-sized (0.01 to 0.1%). This chain links TRBV6-1 with TRBJ2-1, with D maybe TRBD2 (6 bases). The V gene's germline CDR1 is MNHNS and CDR2 SASEGT. Trimming removed 7 bases at V and 10 bases at J, with 20 bases between. This CDR3 region has 14 residues. The DNA for the CDR3 is TGTGCCAGCAACCGGGACTCAAAGGGACGGGAGCAGTTCTTC. Protein product: CASNRDSKGREQFF.

The genes are TRBV6-1 and TRBJ2-2; 13 bases agree with TRBD2. Germline V gene sequence: CDR1 MNHNS, CDR2 SASEGT. This CDR3 has 16 residues. The V segment lost 4 bases and the J segment 6 bases; nucleotides outside the gene matches: 5. In nucleotides, the CDR3 is TGTGCCAGCAGTGGCTGGACTAGCGGGAGCCCCGGGGAGCTGTTTTTT. Translated, it gives CASSGWTSGSPGELFF.

This clone is judged medium-sized. The genes are TRBV15 and TRBJ1-4; D is perhaps TRBD1 (6 bases). The germline V gene encodes CDR1 LNHNV and CDR2 YYDKDF (reference sequence). Trimming pared 8 bases from V and 0 bases from J, leaving 13 bases between. The CDR3 covers 15 residues. The CDR3 region is CATGTGRATNEKLFF. The CDR3 coding sequence is TGTGCCACCGGTACAGGGCGCGCAACTAATGAAAAACTGTTTTTT.

This clone was seen just once. Germline and junction disagree at one end, which may indicate a read error. The chain has TRBV20-1 and TRBJ2-7, with TRBD1 matching 10 bases. The CDR3 spans 15 residues. CDR1 and CDR2 from the germline V gene are DFQATT and SNEGSKA (reference sequence). CDR3 residues: CSARDPGQGWDEQYF. CDR3 sequence (DNA): TGCAGTGCTAGGGACCCGGGACAGGGGTGGGACGAGCAATACTTC.

This clone was recorded at least ten times. A much bigger clone sits one base away, suggesting this may be a read error. This specimen includes other DNA sequences encoding the same CDR3. The chain recombines TRBV12-3 or TRBV12-4 with TRBJ2-7, with a weak D call TRBD2 (6 bases). The CDR3 is 16 amino acids. Trimming took 5 bases from V and 0 from J, leaving 17 bases between them. DNA for the CDR3: TGTGCCAGCAGTCCCCGTGCAGGGAGGCACTCCTACGAGCAGTACTTC. Translating it yields CASSPRAGRHSYEQYF.

This clone is medium-sized in the sample. V and J are TRBV15 and TRBJ2-5, with D unresolved. Germline CDR1 is LNHNV and CDR2 is YYDKDF (reference sequence). The ends were cut back, 5 bases at V and 0 bases at J, with 7 bases in the middle. CDR3 length: 13 amino acids. This chain's CDR3 is CATSPRYQETQYF. The CDR3 DNA reads as TGTGCCACCAGCCCCAGGTACCAAGAGACCCAGTACTTC. The variable domain in full, with the rest retrieved from reference TRBV15 and TRBJ2-5, is DAMVIQNPRYQVTQFGKPVTLSCSQTLNHNVMYWYQQKSSQAPKLLFHYYDKDFNNEADTPDNFQSRRPNTSFCFLDIRSPGLGDTAMYLCATSPRYQETQYFGPGTRLLVL.

In this sample, this clone is medium-sized (0.01 to 0.1%). The chain has TRBV2 and TRBJ2-1, with 7 bases aligning to TRBD1. The CDR3 length is 13 residues. Trimming at V came to 5 bases and at J to 3 bases, leaving 1 base not matched to a gene. Germline CDR1 SNHLY, CDR2 FYNNEI. The CDR3 region is CASSPGGYNEQFF. The CDR3, as DNA: TGTGCCAGCAGTCCAGGGGGCTACAATGAGCAGTTCTTC.